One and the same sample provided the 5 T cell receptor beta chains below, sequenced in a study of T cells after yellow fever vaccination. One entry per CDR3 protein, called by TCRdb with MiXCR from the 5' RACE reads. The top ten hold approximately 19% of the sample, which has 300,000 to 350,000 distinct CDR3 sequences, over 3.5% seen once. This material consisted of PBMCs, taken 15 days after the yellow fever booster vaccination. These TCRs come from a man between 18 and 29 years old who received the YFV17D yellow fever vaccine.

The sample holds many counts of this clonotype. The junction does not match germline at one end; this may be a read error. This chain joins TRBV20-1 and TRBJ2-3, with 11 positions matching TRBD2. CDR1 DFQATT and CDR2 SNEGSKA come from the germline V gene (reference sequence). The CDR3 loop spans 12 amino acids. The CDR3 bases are TGCAGTGCTAACGACTTAGCGGGGGGGCGGAATTTT. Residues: CSANDLAGGRNF.

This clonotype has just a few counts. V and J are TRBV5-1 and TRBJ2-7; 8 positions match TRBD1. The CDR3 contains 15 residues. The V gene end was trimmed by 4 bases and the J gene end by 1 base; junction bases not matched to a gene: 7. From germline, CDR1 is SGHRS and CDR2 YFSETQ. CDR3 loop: CASSPTGVRSYEQYF. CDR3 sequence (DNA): TGCGCCAGCAGCCCGACAGGGGTGAGGTCCTACGAGCAGTACTTC.

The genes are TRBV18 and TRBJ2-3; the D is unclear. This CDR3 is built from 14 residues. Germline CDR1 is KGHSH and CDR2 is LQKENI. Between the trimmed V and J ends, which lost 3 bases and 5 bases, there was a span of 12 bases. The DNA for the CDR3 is TGTGCCAGCTCACCGAATCTCGTGAAAGATACGCAGTATTTT. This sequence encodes CASSPNLVKDTQYF. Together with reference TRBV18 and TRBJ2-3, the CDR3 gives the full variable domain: NAGVMQNPRHLVRRRGQEARLRCSPMKGHSHVYWYRQLPEEGLKFMVYLQKENIIDESGMPKERFSAEFPKEGPSILRIQQVVRGDSAAYFCASSPNLVKDTQYFGPGTRLTVL.

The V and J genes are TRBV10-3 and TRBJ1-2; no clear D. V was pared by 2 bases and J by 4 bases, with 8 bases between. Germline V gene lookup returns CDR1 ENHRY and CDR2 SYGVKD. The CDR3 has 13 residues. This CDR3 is CAISEEEVYGYTF. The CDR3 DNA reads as TGTGCCATCAGTGAGGAGGAGGTCTATGGCTACACCTTC.

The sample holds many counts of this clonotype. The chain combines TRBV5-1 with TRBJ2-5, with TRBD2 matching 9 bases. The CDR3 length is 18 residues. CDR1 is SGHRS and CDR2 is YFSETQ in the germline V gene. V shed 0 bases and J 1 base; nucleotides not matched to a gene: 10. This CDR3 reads CASSLAIPSGTPQETQYF. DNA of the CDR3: TGCGCCAGCAGCTTGGCCATCCCTAGCGGGACCCCCCAAGAGACCCAGTACTTC.